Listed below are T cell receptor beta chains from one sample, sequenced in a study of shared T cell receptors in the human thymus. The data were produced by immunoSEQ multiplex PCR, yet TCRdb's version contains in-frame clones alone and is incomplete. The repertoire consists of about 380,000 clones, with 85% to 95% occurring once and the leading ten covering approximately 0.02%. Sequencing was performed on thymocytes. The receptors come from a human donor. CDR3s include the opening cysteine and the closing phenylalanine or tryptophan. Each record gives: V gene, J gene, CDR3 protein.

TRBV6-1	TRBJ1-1	CASGRKGDTEAFF
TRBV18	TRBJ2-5	CASSPPLAGGNAQETQYF
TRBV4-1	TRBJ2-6	CASSQDSVSGANVLTF
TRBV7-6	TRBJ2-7	CASSYGTESSYEQYF
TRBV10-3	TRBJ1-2	CAISGRDEESNGYTF
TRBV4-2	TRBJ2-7	CASSQNWEVLAGDPPPYF
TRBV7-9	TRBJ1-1	CASSLARGRGPEAFF
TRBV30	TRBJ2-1	CAWSISPNPHEQFF
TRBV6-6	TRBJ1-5	CASSYISDQPQHF
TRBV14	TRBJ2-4	CASSQGLLAGDAKNIQYF
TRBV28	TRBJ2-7	CASRHQRRSYEQYF
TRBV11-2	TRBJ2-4	CASRASGLAGGVAKNIQYF
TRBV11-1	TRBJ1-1	CASSSQAGMNTEAFF
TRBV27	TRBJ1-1	CASSNSCSDRLPSGAFF
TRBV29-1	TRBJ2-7	CSALGGDTNEQYF
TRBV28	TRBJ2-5	CASSLEWGETQYF
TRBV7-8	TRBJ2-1	CASSLGRRQDSYNEQFF
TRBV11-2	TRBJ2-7	CASSFGTGVGEQYF
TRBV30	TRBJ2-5	CAWTKGQIGRETQYF
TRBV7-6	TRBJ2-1	CASSLIGRASYNEQFF
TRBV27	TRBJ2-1	CASTLRGQRYNEQFF
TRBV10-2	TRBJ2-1	CASSEITSGNHNEQFF
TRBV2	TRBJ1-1	CASREGRADGMNTEAFF
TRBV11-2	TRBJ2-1	CASSLCSHNEQFF
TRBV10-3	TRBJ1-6	CAISESVEGRSNSPLHF
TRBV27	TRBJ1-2	CASSFQQGGEPYYGYTF
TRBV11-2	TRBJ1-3	CASIDSGQLKSSGNTIYF
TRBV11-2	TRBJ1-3	CASSLGQSSGNTIYF
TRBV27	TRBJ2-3	CASWRLAASTDTQYF
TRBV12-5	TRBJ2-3	CASASSWHTQYF
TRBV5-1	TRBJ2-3	CASSTKRTVGLSTDTQYF
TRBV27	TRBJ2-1	CASQREGLPFF
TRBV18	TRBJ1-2	CASSQRSWTGVRLGVRYTF
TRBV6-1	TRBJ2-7	CASSVPGLAGVSYEQYF
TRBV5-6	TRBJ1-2	CASSLVFLRATNYGYTF
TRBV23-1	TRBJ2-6	CASRHPTRLLLGESGANVLTF
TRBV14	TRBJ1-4	CASSHRPVGEKLFF
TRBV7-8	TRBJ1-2	CASSLADLEDTAPYGYTF
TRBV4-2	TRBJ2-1	CASSPRGSHEQFF
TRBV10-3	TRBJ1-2	CAISADPGYTF
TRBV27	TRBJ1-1	CASSYGGPNTEAFF
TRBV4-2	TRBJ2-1	CASSPTISPGLAFSEQFF
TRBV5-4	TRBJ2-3	CASSLDAERKATDTQYF
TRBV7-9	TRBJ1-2	CASSGSHDRGLKYGYTF
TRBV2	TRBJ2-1	CATNPGTSGRVYNEQFF